This TCR beta chain was recovered during a study of blood T cell repertoires in COVID-19. A few counts support this clone. Profiled with immunoSEQ multiplex PCR; TCRdb holds only in-frame clones, not every one. The sample has 20,000 to 30,000 clones, nearly 90% seen once; the top ten hold over 9%. V dropped 4 bases and J dropped 4; count of bases not matched to a gene: 6. The CDR3 is made up of 14 amino acids. Germline values: CDR1 SGHRS, CDR2 YFSETQ. This clonotype originated in a man aged 70 or older with acute or convalescent COVID-19. The chain recombines TRBV5-1 with TRBJ2-7; 9 nucleotides line up with TRBD2. Sequencing was done on a sample of peripheral blood. CDR3: CASSRSGRIYEQYF. The DNA for the CDR3 is TGCGCCAGCAGCCGCAGCGGGAGGATTTACGAGCAGTACTTC.